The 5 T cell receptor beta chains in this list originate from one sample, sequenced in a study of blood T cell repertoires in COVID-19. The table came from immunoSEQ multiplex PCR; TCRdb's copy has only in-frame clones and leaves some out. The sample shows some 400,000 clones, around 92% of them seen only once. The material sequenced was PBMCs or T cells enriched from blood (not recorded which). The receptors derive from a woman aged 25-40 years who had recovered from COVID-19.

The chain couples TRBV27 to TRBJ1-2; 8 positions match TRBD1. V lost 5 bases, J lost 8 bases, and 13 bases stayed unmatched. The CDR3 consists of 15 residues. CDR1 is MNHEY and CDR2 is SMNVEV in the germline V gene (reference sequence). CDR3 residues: CASSPQAGGVGGYTF. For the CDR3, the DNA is TGTGCCAGCAGTCCCCAGGCAGGGGGCGTGGGAGGCTACACCTTC.

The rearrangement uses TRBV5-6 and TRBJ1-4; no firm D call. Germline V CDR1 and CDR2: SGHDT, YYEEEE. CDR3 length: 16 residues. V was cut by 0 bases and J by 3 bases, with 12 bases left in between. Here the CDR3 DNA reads TGTGCCAGCAGCTTGGCCGAGAGGAGCTCTAATGAAAAACTGTTTTTT. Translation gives CASSLAERSSNEKLFF. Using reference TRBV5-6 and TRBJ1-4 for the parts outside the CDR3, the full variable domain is DAGVTQSPTHLIKTRGQQVTLRCSPKSGHDTVSWYQQALGQGPQFIFQYYEEEERQRGNFPDRFSGHQFPNYSSELNVNALLLGDSALYLCASSLAERSSNEKLFFGSGTQLSVL.

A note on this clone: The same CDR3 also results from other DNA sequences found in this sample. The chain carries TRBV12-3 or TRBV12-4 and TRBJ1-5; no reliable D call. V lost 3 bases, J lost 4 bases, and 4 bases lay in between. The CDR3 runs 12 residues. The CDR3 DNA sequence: TGTGCCAGCAGTTTCGGGAATCAGCCCCAGCATTTT. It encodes CASSFGNQPQHF.

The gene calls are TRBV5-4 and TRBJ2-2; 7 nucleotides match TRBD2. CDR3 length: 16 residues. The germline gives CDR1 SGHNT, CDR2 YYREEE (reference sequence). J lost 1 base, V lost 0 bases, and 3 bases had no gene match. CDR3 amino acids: CASSLVPSGNTGELFF. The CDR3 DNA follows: TGTGCCAGCAGCTTGGTTCCTAGCGGGAACACCGGGGAGCTGTTTTTT.

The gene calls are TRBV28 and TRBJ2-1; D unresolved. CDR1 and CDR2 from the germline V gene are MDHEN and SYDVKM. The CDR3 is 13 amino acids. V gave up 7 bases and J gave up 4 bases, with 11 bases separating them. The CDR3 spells CASISQSYNEQFF. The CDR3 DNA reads TGTGCCAGCATTTCACAGTCATACAATGAGCAGTTCTTC. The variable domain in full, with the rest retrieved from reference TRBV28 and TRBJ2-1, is DVKVTQSSRYLVKRTGEKVFLECVQDMDHENMFWYRQDPGLGLRLIYFSYDVKMKEKGDIPEGYSVSREKKERFSLILESASTNQTSMYLCASISQSYNEQFFGPGTRLTVL.